This T cell receptor (beta chain) comes out of a study of shared clonotypes between healthy human individuals. Study overall: Aged between 18 and 49, the donors were two women and three men.

Measured with immunoSEQ multiplex PCR; TCRdb has only the in-frame clones, and not every one. Of approximately 2.3 million clones in the sample, over 90% were seen once. Study-wide results and caveats: The study found 4.5% to 5% of naive CD4 clonotypes shared across a handful of donors. Non-shared clonotypes had lower generation probabilities than those shared by all four donors. Only blood samples were collected, and tissue repertoires likely differ.

Germline CDR1 SGHKS, CDR2 YYEKEE (reference sequence). This CDR3 contains 15 residues. The germline V and J ends were trimmed by 4 bases and 1 base, with 12 bases remaining between them. Worth noting for this clone: Its cognate antigen is unknown.

The TCR comes from a man aged 18 to 29 in good health. Some clones in this sample may be carry-over from other donors' samples. V is TRBV5-5 and J is TRBJ1-5; D is unclear. The sequenced material came from naive CD4+ T cells from PBMCs. Specified subset: CD45RA+ positively selected. The CDR3 region is CASSPDPGSNQPQHF. As DNA, the CDR3 is TGTGCCAGCAGCCCGGACCCCGGGAGCAATCAGCCCCAGCATTTT.